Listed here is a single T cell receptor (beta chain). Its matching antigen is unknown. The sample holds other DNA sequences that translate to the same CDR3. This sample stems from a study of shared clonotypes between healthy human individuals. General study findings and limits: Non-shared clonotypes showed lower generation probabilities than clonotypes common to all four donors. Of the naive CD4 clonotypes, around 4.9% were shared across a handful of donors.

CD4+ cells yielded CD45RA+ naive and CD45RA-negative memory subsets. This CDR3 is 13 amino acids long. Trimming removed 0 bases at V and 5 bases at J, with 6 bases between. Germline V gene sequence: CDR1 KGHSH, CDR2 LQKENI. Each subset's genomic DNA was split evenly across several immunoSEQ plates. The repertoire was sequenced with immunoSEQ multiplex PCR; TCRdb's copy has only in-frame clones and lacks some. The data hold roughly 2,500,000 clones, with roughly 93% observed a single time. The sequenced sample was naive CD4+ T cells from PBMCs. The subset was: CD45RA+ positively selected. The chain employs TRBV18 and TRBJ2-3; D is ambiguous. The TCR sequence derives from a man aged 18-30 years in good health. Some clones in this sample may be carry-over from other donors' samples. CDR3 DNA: TGTGCCAGCTCACCACCATCGGGAGATACGCAGTATTTT. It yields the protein CASSPPSGDTQYF.